The 29 T cell receptor beta chains listed next were all sequenced from one sample in a study of blood T cell repertoires in COVID-19. Data came from immunoSEQ multiplex PCR; TCRdb stores just in-frame clones and leaves some out. This table has 70,000 to 85,000 clones, 82% appearing once. Sequencing used peripheral blood. These receptors were taken from a man in his 60s with acute or convalescent COVID-19.

This rearrangement joins TRBV5-6 to TRBJ2-1; 8 positions agree with TRBD2. This CDR3 is 16 amino acids long. The ends lost 4 bases at V and 3 bases at J; junction bases unmatched: 9. From germline, CDR1 is SGHDT and CDR2 YYEEEE. The CDR3 DNA reads as TGTGCCAGCAGCCACCAGCGGGAGACCCTCTACAATGAGCAGTTCTTC. Protein sequence: CASSHQRETLYNEQFF.

This clone was counted between two and nine times. V usage is TRBV5-3 and J usage is TRBJ2-1; 9 bases fit TRBD2. TRBV5-3 is assigned to the ORF class and has an uncertain function. The CDR3 runs 16 residues. After removal of 4 bases from V and 5 bases from J, the junction contained 10 bases not matched to a gene. The CDR3 region has the DNA TGTGCCAGAAGCCCGGCTCTAGCGGGGTCCGACAATGAGCAGTTCTTC. It encodes CARSPALAGSDNEQFF.

This rearrangement joins TRBV6-6 to TRBJ2-7; 11 positions agree with TRBD2. The germline CDR1 and CDR2 sequences are MNHNY and SVGAGI (reference sequence). Losses at the gene ends were 5 bases for V and 0 bases for J; bases not matched to a gene: 3. There are 15 residues in the CDR3. CDR3 sequence reads: CASSQTSGSSYEQYF. CDR3 sequence (DNA): TGTGCCAGCAGTCAAACTAGCGGGAGCTCCTACGAGCAGTACTTC.

V and J are TRBV7-2 and TRBJ1-6; D unclear. This CDR3 spans 13 amino acids. Per the germline V gene, CDR1 is SGHTA and CDR2 is FQGNSA. Trimming removed 4 bases at V and 10 bases at J, with 11 bases between. The CDR3, as DNA: TGTGCCAGCAGCTCAGGCCTTATATCACCCCTCCACTTT. Its protein product is CASSSGLISPLHF.

V and J are TRBV28 and TRBJ2-5; TRBD1 is a possible D gene (6 bases). The CDR3 loop spans 13 amino acids. The germline CDR1 and CDR2 sequences are MDHEN and SYDVKM. V was shortened by 11 bases and J by 1 base, with 14 bases between the two germline ends. Written as DNA, the CDR3 is TGTGCCGTACAGGGAAATGCCCAAGAGACCCAGTACTTC. Protein product: CAVQGNAQETQYF.

This clone was seen only a few times. The genes are TRBV6-5 and TRBJ1-2, with TRBD1 as a possible D gene (6 bases). This CDR3 spans 16 amino acids. The germline V gene has CDR1 MNHEY and CDR2 SVGAGI. V was pared by 0 bases and J by 2 bases, with 13 bases between. The CDR3 loop is CASSYSGGLDNYGYTF. The CDR3 coding sequence is TGTGCCAGCAGTTACTCGGGGGGGCTCGACAACTATGGCTACACCTTC.

V is TRBV3-1 (or the pseudogene TRBV3-2) and J is TRBJ1-6; no reliable D call. Germline V gives CDR1 LGHDT, CDR2 YNNKEL (reference sequence). The ends were cut back, 5 bases at V and 9 bases at J, with 11 bases in the middle. The CDR3 loop spans 13 amino acids. This CDR3 is CASSFDPGSPLHF. CDR3 coding DNA: TGTGCCAGCAGCTTTGACCCGGGTTCACCCCTCCACTTT.

This chain joins TRBV20-1 and TRBJ2-5; D call uncertain. Germline V gene sequence: CDR1 DFQATT, CDR2 SNEGSKA (reference sequence). Trimming took off 3 bases at V and 5 bases at J, with 13 bases between the two ends. The CDR3 sequence is 13 residues long. CDR3 protein: CSASLDSGETQYF. The CDR3 DNA reads as TGCAGTGCTAGTCTGGATTCCGGGGAGACCCAGTACTTC.

V is TRBV19 and J is TRBJ1-3, with D uncertain. Trimming pared 10 bases from V and 0 bases from J, leaving 13 bases between. Per the germline V gene, CDR1 is LNHDA and CDR2 is SQIVND (reference sequence). This CDR3 contains 14 residues. The CDR3 sequence is CATRTGASGNTIYF. CDR3 in DNA: TGTGCCACAAGGACGGGAGCCTCTGGAAACACCATATATTTT.

The table lists this clone with a few counts. This chain joins TRBV7-2 and TRBJ1-2, with D hard to call. This CDR3 is built from 13 residues. The V end lost 5 bases, the J end lost 4 bases, and 11 bases lay between the germline ends. The germline CDR1 and CDR2 sequences are SGHTA and FQGNSA. The CDR3 DNA reads as TGTGCCAGCAGCAACCCTGGCAGCTATGGCTACACCTTC. Its protein product is CASSNPGSYGYTF. The full variable domain, completed using reference TRBV7-2 and TRBJ1-2, is GAGVSQSPSNKVTEKGKDVELRCDPISGHTALYWYRQSLGQGLEFLIYFQGNSAPDKSGLPSDRFSAERTGGSVSTLTIQRTQQEDSAVYLCASSNPGSYGYTFGSGTRLTVV.

This chain connects TRBV5-5 to TRBJ2-2; 14 bases are a match to TRBD2. The ends lost 5 bases at V and 6 bases at J; junction bases unmatched: 9. The CDR3 has 17 amino acids. Germline V gene sequence: CDR1 SGHKS, CDR2 YYEKEE (reference sequence). CDR3 sequence: CASSPGLAGEEAGELFF. The DNA for the CDR3 is TGTGCCAGCAGTCCGGGACTAGCGGGAGAAGAAGCCGGGGAGCTGTTTTTT.

The CDR3: CASKRTSGSSYEQYF. CDR3 bases: TGTGCCAGCAAACGGACTAGCGGGAGCTCCTACGAGCAGTACTTC. The V gene is TRBV6-5, the J gene TRBJ2-7; the match to TRBD2 covers 13 bases. This CDR3 has 15 amino acids. The V and J ends lost 7 bases and 0 bases, in that order; junction bases with no gene match: 3. CDR1 MNHEY and CDR2 SVGAGI come from the germline V gene.

This chain joins TRBV19 and TRBJ1-4; D ambiguous. CDR3 size: 15 residues. The V and J ends lost 3 bases and 4 bases respectively, with 12 bases between them. Per germline, CDR1 LNHDA and CDR2 SQIVND (reference sequence). The CDR3 bases are TGTGCCAGTAGTATCCTACGCGGGAATAATGAAAAACTGTTTTTT. This codes for CASSILRGNNEKLFF.

V is TRBV9 and J is TRBJ1-3; the D gene is possibly TRBD1 (6 bases). The CDR3 is 17 amino acids. Germline-derived CDR1 and CDR2 are SGDLS and YYNGEE. The V end was cut by 4 bases, the J end by 0 bases, with 17 bases between. This chain's CDR3 is CASSNRPGGFSGNTIYF. In DNA form, the CDR3 reads TGTGCCAGCAGCAACCGGCCGGGGGGCTTCTCTGGAAACACCATATATTTT.

The rearrangement joins TRBV10-3 to TRBJ1-3; possibly TRBD1 for D (6 bases). The V gene lost 3 bases and the J gene lost 0 bases, with 9 bases spanning the gap. This CDR3 has 15 amino acids. Germline CDR1 reads ENHRY; CDR2 reads SYGVKD. CDR3 sequence reads: CAISDRTASGNTIYF. CDR3 DNA: TGTGCCATCAGTGACAGGACAGCCTCTGGAAACACCATATATTTT.

The chain couples TRBV7-2 to TRBJ2-5; 9 nucleotides match TRBD2. The germline V gene has CDR1 SGHTA and CDR2 FQGNSA. The J segment lost 5 bases and the V segment lost 1 base, leaving 8 bases of the junction unmatched. The CDR3 is 16 residues long. The CDR3 sequence: CASSLGVAGVRETQYF. CDR3 sequence (DNA): TGTGCCAGCAGCTTAGGTGTAGCGGGAGTAAGGGAGACCCAGTACTTC.

The chain has TRBV10-3 and TRBJ2-5, with D perhaps matching TRBD1 (6 bases). Germline CDR1 ENHRY, CDR2 SYGVKD. The CDR3 has 14 residues. With 4 bases removed from V and 4 bases from J, the gap between germline ends came to 13 bases. CDR3 DNA: TGTGCCATCAGTGCGAACAGGGATGGAGAGACCCAGTACTTC. Translating it yields CAISANRDGETQYF.

This sequence joins TRBV30 and TRBJ1-2, with no clear D. The CDR3 is made up of 11 amino acids. Germline loops: CDR1 GTSNPN, CDR2 SVGIG (reference sequence). With 2 bases removed from V and 8 bases from J, the gap between germline ends came to 9 bases. CDR3 residues: CAWSRRLGYTF. CDR3 DNA sequence: TGTGCCTGGAGTAGGAGGTTAGGCTACACCTTC.

This clone has a single count. The chain joins TRBV2 to TRBJ2-1; 9 nucleotides match TRBD2. The CDR3 length is 15 residues. Trimming at V came to 5 bases and at J to 0 bases, leaving 2 bases not matched to a gene. CDR1 and CDR2 (germline): SNHLY, FYNNEI. The CDR3 DNA sequence: TGTGCCAGCAGTCCTAGCGGGGACTCCTACAATGAGCAGTTCTTC. It is translated as CASSPSGDSYNEQFF.

The chain combines TRBV19 with TRBJ2-1; 12 nucleotides agree with TRBD1. V trimming: 8 bases; J trimming: 10 bases; junction bases outside the gene matches: 15. Germline V gene lookup returns CDR1 LNHDA and CDR2 SQIVND (reference sequence). CDR3 length: 16 amino acids. Here the CDR3 DNA reads TGTGCCAGTCTGCCTTGGGGACAGGGGGCGATTGGCGAGCAGTTCTTC. This gives the protein CASLPWGQGAIGEQFF.

The chain joins TRBV5-1 to TRBJ2-2; tentatively, D is TRBD2 (5 bases). There are 13 residues in the CDR3. Germline-derived CDR1 and CDR2 are SGHRS and YFSETQ. With 4 bases removed from V and 4 bases from J, the gap between germline ends came to 8 bases. In DNA, the CDR3 is TGCGCCAGCAGCCTCACTAGCACCGGGGAGCTGTTTTTT. As protein: CASSLTSTGELFF.

This clone has a single count. This chain uses TRBV14 with TRBJ2-7; D remains unclear. V was shortened by 0 bases and J by 2 bases, with 5 bases between the two germline ends. Germline V gene sequence: CDR1 SGHDN, CDR2 FVKESK. CDR3 length: 13 residues. In DNA, the CDR3 is TGTGCCAGCAGCCAAGAGCTAGCCTACGAGCAGTACTTC. This sequence encodes CASSQELAYEQYF.

This chain joins TRBV18 and TRBJ2-5, with TRBD2 identical over 9 bases. J gave up 9 bases and V 3 bases, and 14 bases lay outside the gene matches. The V gene's germline CDR1 is KGHSH and CDR2 LQKENI. The CDR3 totals 16 residues. The CDR3 is CASSPPGTSLLGAQYF. The CDR3 DNA is TGTGCCAGCTCACCGCCCGGGACTAGCCTCCTTGGGGCCCAGTACTTC.

J is TRBJ1-2 and V is TRBV5-6; no clear D gene. The germline gives CDR1 SGHDT, CDR2 YYEEEE. CDR3 size: 13 residues. Trimming cost V 2 bases and J 5 bases, with 10 bases left between them. CDR3 residues: CASSLGRPYGYTF. The DNA of the CDR3 is TGTGCCAGCAGCTTAGGGAGACCATATGGCTACACCTTC. The complete variable domain, with remaining parts taken from reference TRBV5-6 and TRBJ1-2, reads DAGVTQSPTHLIKTRGQQVTLRCSPKSGHDTVSWYQQALGQGPQFIFQYYEEEERQRGNFPDRFSGHQFPNYSSELNVNALLLGDSALYLCASSLGRPYGYTFGSGTRLTVV.

The V call is TRBV3-1 (or the pseudogene TRBV3-2), the J call TRBJ2-1; D is unclear. The ends were cut back, 2 bases at V and 5 bases at J, with 7 bases in the middle. The CDR3 sequence is 13 residues long. Germline-derived CDR1 and CDR2 are LGHDT and YNNKEL (reference sequence). As DNA, the CDR3 is TGTGCCAGCAGCCAAATGGGCAACAATGAGCAGTTCTTC. This translates into CASSQMGNNEQFF.

The rearrangement links TRBV7-3 to TRBJ1-2, with 8 bases aligning to TRBD1. Germline lookup yields CDR1 SGHTA and CDR2 FQGTGA. After removal of 5 bases from V and 2 bases from J, the junction contained 7 bases not matched to a gene. CDR3 size: 15 residues. CDR3 in DNA: TGTGCCAGCAGCCTCACAGGGGGAGAAAACTATGGCTACACCTTC. It is translated as CASSLTGGENYGYTF.

J is TRBJ2-7 and V is TRBV12-5; TRBD2 aligns across 10 bases. This CDR3 spans 16 amino acids. V shed 5 bases and J 2 bases; nucleotides not matched to a gene: 9. Per the germline V gene, CDR1 is LGHNT and CDR2 is FRNRAP. CDR3 protein: CASGQIRLAGPYEQYF. The CDR3, as DNA: TGTGCTAGTGGTCAAATTCGACTAGCGGGTCCCTACGAGCAGTACTTC.

The chain combines TRBV24-1 with TRBJ1-4, with a weak D call TRBD1 (6 bases). Trimming took 2 bases from V and 7 from J, leaving 16 bases between them. Germline CDR1 KGHDR, CDR2 SFDVKD. The CDR3 is made up of 16 amino acids. The chain's CDR3 is CATSDSQQGKGEKLFF. The CDR3 DNA reads as TGTGCCACCAGTGATTCCCAACAGGGAAAGGGTGAAAAACTGTTTTTT.

The V and J genes are TRBV18 and TRBJ1-1; TRBD1 matches at 7 bases. Trimming cost V 3 bases and J 8 bases; bases outside gene matches: 9. The CDR3 runs 14 residues. Per germline, CDR1 KGHSH and CDR2 LQKENI. The CDR3 reads CASSPMGQTGEAFF. CDR3 bases: TGTGCCAGCTCACCGATGGGACAGACCGGAGAAGCTTTCTTT.